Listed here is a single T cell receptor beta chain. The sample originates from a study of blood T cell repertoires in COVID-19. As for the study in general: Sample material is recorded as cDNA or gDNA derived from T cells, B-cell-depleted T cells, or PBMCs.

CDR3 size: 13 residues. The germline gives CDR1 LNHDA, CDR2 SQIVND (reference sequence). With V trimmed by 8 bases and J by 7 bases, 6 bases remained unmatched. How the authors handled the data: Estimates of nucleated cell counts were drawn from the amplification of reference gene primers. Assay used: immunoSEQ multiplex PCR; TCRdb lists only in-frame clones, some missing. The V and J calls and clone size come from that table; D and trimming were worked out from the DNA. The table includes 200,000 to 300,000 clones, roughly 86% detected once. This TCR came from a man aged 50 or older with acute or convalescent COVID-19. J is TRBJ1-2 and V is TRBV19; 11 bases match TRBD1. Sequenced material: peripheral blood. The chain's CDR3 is CASVDRGQVGYTF. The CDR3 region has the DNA TGTGCCAGTGTGGACAGGGGGCAGGTTGGCTACACCTTC.